The 5 T cell receptor beta chains in this list originate from one sample, sequenced in a study of T cell clusters in autoimmune cytopenias. Roughly 38,000 genome equivalents of blood DNA were amplified for TRB. TRB rearrangements were amplified by touch-down multiplex PCR with mixed TRB-A/B primers. TCRdb reworked the multiplex PCR reads into one entry per CDR3 protein, no DNA. Found here are roughly 4,800 distinct CDR3 sequences; the top ten clones hold roughly a fifth. Material for sequencing was peripheral blood. Receptors were obtained from a human donor with an autoimmune cytopenia or autoimmune hepatitis (not recorded which).

In terms of frequency, this clonotype is medium-sized. This chain joins TRBV29-1 and TRBJ2-5; lacking DNA, the TRBD1 call made by TCRdb goes unchecked. Germline V gives CDR1 SQVTM, CDR2 ANQGSEA. The CDR3 contains 14 residues. CDR3 sequence: CSVAGSTAEETQYF.

The chain uses TRBV10-3 and TRBJ2-5. The CDR3 spans 12 residues. The germline gives CDR1 ENHRY, CDR2 SYGVKD. The CDR3 loop reads CAISEGRETKYF.

This clonotype is identified as medium-sized from frequency. The chain combines TRBV19 with TRBJ2-5; TCRdb names TRBD1, which stays unverified in the absence of DNA. The germline gives CDR1 LNHDA, CDR2 SQIVND (reference sequence). The CDR3 has 13 residues. CDR3 sequence reads: CASSGQLGETQYF.

The chain combines TRBV29-1 with TRBJ2-7; the TCRdb D gene call, TRBD2, has no DNA to confirm it. CDR3 length: 13 amino acids. CDR1 and CDR2 from the germline V gene are SQVTM and ANQGSEA. Here the CDR3 reads CSVRGVSYNEQYF.

The chain recombines TRBV11-1 with TRBJ1-4; TCRdb's D gene call, TRBD1, goes unchecked for lack of DNA. The CDR3 length is 11 residues. Germline-derived CDR1 and CDR2 are SGHAT and FQDESV (reference sequence). This chain's CDR3 is CAEETGRKLFF.